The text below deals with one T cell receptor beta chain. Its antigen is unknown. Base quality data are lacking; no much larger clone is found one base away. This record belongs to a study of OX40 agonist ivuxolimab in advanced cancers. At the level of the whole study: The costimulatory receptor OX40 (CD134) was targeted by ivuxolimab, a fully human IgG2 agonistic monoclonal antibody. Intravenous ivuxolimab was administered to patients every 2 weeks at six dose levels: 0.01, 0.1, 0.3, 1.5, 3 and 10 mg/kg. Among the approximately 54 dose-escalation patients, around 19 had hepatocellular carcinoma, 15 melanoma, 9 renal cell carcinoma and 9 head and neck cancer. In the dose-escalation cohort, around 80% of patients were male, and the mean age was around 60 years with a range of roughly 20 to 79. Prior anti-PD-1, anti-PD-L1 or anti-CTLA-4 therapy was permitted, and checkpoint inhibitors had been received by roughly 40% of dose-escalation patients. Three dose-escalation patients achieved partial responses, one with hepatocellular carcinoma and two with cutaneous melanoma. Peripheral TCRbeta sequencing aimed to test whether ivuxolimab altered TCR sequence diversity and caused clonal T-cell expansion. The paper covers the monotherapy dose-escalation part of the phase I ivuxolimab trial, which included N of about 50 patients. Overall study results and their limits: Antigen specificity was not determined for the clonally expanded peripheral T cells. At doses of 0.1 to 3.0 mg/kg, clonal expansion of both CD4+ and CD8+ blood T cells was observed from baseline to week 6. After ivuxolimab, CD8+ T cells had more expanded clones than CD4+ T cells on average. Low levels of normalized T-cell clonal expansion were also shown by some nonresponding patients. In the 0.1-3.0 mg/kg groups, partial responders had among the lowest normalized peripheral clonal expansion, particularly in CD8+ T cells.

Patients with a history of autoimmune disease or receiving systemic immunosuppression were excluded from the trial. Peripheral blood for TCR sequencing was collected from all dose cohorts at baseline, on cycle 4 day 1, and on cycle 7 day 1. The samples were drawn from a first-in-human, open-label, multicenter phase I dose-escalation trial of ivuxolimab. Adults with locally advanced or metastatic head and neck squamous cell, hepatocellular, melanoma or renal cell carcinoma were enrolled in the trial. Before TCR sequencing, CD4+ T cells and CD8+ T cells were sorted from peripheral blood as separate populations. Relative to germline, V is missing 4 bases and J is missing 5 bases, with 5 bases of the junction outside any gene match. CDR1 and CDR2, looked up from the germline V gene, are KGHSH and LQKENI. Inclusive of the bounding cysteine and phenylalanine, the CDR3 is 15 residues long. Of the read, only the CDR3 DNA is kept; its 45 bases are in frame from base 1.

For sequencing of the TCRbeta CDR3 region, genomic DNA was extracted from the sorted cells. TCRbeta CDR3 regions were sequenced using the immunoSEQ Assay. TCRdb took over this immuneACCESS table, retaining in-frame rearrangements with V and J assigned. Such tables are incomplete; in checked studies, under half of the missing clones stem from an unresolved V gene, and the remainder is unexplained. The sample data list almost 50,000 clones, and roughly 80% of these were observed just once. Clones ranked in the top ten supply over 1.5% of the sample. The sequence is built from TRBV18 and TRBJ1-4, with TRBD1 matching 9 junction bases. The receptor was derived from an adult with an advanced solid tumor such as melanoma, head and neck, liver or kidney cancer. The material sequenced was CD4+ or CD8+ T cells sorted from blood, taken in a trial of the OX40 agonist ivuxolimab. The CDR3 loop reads CASSQGQGWNEKLFF. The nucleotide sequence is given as TGTGCCAGCTCACAGGGACAGGGTTGGAATGAAAAACTGTTTTTT.